The 14 T cell receptor beta chains given below trace back to one sample, sequenced in a study of beta chain features in type 1 diabetes. What these receptors recognize is not known. Regarding the study as a whole: All four CD4+ subsets of Type 1 diabetes patients contained TCRB CDR3s that were moderately but significantly shorter.

The entirety of the isolated RNA underwent reverse transcription, so expressed TCRB transcripts were sequenced. The table came from immunoSEQ multiplex PCR; TCRdb's copy has only in-frame clones and leaves some out. The data show 300,000 to 400,000 clones, 9.6% seen once. Input material: central memory CD4+ T cells from blood. The receptor set was obtained from a man younger than 45 with type 1 diabetes.

This chain uses TRBV18 with TRBJ2-7, with TRBD1 as a possible D gene (5 bases). Germline CDR1 and CDR2: KGHSH and LQKENI. Trimming stripped 3 bases from V and 2 bases from J, with 5 bases between. The CDR3 has 12 amino acids. CDR3: CASSPTAYEQYF. Written as DNA, the CDR3 is TGTGCCAGCTCACCGACAGCCTACGAGCAGTACTTC. Full variable domain (remainder filled in from reference TRBV18 and TRBJ2-7): NAGVMQNPRHLVRRRGQEARLRCSPMKGHSHVYWYRQLPEEGLKFMVYLQKENIIDESGMPKERFSAEFPKEGPSILRIQQVVRGDSAAYFCASSPTAYEQYFGPGTRLTVT.

The table lists this clone with a few counts. The chain has TRBV30 and TRBJ2-1; D is ambiguous. The V gene's germline CDR1 is GTSNPN and CDR2 SVGIG (reference sequence). CDR3 size: 12 residues. Trimming cost V 7 bases and J 7 bases, with 14 bases left between them. In DNA form, the CDR3 reads TGTGCCTCCTACCTACGTCGGAATGAGCAGTTCTTC. Its protein is CASYLRRNEQFF. The full variable domain, rest sourced from reference TRBV30 and TRBJ2-1, is SQTIHQWPATLVQPVGSPLSLECTVEGTSNPNLYWYRQAAGRGLQLLFYSVGIGQISSEVPQNLSASRPQDRQFILSSKKLLLSDSGFYLCASYLRRNEQFFGPGTRLTVL.

This clone was counted only a few times. The chain recombines TRBV30 with TRBJ2-7; 7 nucleotides align to TRBD2. This CDR3 spans 14 amino acids. Germline assignment: CDR1 GTSNPN and CDR2 SVGIG (reference sequence). After removal of 4 bases from V and 0 bases from J, the junction contained 6 bases not matched to a gene. CDR3 protein: CAWTGGTTSYEQYF. CDR3 DNA: TGTGCCTGGACCGGGGGGACCACCTCCTACGAGCAGTACTTC.

The J gene is TRBJ2-1, the V gene TRBV6-5; D gene unclear. The CDR3 spans 15 residues. Germline CDR1 MNHEY, CDR2 SVGAGI. The ends were cut back, 2 bases at V and 6 bases at J, with 14 bases in the middle. The CDR3 sequence is CASSYIGSGGNEQFF. The CDR3 DNA follows: TGTGCCAGCAGTTACATCGGGTCGGGCGGCAATGAGCAGTTCTTC.

The J gene is TRBJ1-3, the V gene TRBV28; D gene ambiguous. CDR3 size: 17 residues. V lost 6 bases to trimming and J lost 0 bases, with 18 bases between them. Germline loops: CDR1 MDHEN, CDR2 SYDVKM. The CDR3: CASSASYLKSSGNTIYF. CDR3 nucleotides: TGTGCCAGCAGCGCATCTTACTTGAAGAGCTCTGGAAACACCATATATTTT.

This sequence joins TRBV7-2 and TRBJ2-3, with TRBD1 as a possible D gene (5 bases). V was trimmed by 5 bases and J by 4 bases, leaving 10 bases between them. This CDR3 has 13 amino acids. The germline V gene encodes CDR1 SGHTA and CDR2 FQGNSA. In nucleotides, the CDR3 is TGTGCCAGCAGCGGACACGGCGCAGATACGCAGTATTTT. It is translated as CASSGHGADTQYF. The entire variable domain, with the rest obtained from reference TRBV7-2 and TRBJ2-3, is as follows: GAGVSQSPSNKVTEKGKDVELRCDPISGHTALYWYRQSLGQGLEFLIYFQGNSAPDKSGLPSDRFSAERTGGSVSTLTIQRTQQEDSAVYLCASSGHGADTQYFGPGTRLTVL.

This chain links TRBV25-1 with TRBJ2-7, with no clear D. Germline V gives CDR1 MGHDK, CDR2 SYGVNS. CDR3 length: 15 amino acids. The V and J ends lost 3 bases and 0 bases respectively, with 12 bases between them. CDR3 nucleotides: TGTGCCAGCAGTGAGCCAGCCGACCGCTCCTACGAGCAGTACTTC. Translated: CASSEPADRSYEQYF.

This sequence joins TRBV7-3 and TRBJ2-7; 9 bases fit TRBD2. The J call is in doubt because the DNA end fits TRBJ2-5 better. Germline V gene sequence: CDR1 SGHTA, CDR2 FQGTGA. The CDR3 sequence is 15 residues long. The CDR3: CASSWGGRAGETQYF. The CDR3 DNA sequence: TGTGCCAGCAGCTGGGGCGGGAGGGCCGGTGAGACCCAGTACTTC.

This chain links TRBV7-2 with TRBJ2-3; no firm D call. The germline gives CDR1 SGHTA, CDR2 FQGNSA. The length of the CDR3 is 14 residues. Between the trimmed V and J ends, which lost 1 base and 5 bases, there was a span of 10 bases. The CDR3 DNA sequence: TGTGCCAGCAGCTTAGGGAGAAGTTTAGATACGCAGTATTTT. The encoded protein is CASSLGRSLDTQYF.

This sequence joins TRBV7-9 and TRBJ2-1; TRBD1 matches 8 bases. The CDR3 sequence is 17 residues long. CDR1 and CDR2 (germline): SEHNR, FQNEAQ (reference sequence). The ends lost 1 base at V and 1 base at J; junction bases unmatched: 6. CDR3 region: CASSLDFGQGSYNEQFF. The CDR3 bases are TGTGCCAGCAGCTTAGACTTTGGACAGGGTTCCTACAATGAGCAGTTCTTC.

DNA of the CDR3: TGCAGCGTTGACGGGAGCACAGATACGCAGTATTTT. Translation: CSVDGSTDTQYF. The J gene is TRBJ2-3, the V gene TRBV29-1; no firm D call. Germline CDR1 and CDR2: SQVTM and ANQGSEA. The CDR3 sequence is 12 residues long. Trimming stripped 3 bases from V and 0 bases from J, with 4 bases between.

The CDR3 coding sequence is TGCGCCAGCCGGGACGTGTCACCCAGCCAAAACATTCAGTACTTC. Encoded protein: CASRDVSPSQNIQYF. The V gene is TRBV5-1, the J gene TRBJ2-4; D may be TRBD1 or TRBD2 (5 bases each). The CDR3 consists of 15 residues. Germline lookup yields CDR1 SGHRS and CDR2 YFSETQ. Trimming took off 7 bases at V and 5 bases at J, with 19 bases between the two ends.

This chain links TRBV19 with TRBJ2-2; 10 positions match TRBD1. The CDR3 has 14 residues. The V gene end was trimmed by 5 bases and the J gene end by 7 bases; junction bases not matched to a gene: 4. The germline V gene encodes CDR1 LNHDA and CDR2 SQIVND (reference sequence). CDR3 region: CASSGGQGRGELFF. The CDR3 DNA reads TGTGCCAGTAGTGGGGGACAGGGGCGCGGGGAGCTGTTTTTT.

The chain uses TRBV5-4 and TRBJ2-1, with 12 bases that match TRBD2. J was trimmed by 4 bases and V by 4 bases; bases with no gene match: 6. This CDR3 is built from 16 residues. Looked up from germline, CDR1 is SGHNT and CDR2 is YYREEE (reference sequence). The CDR3 DNA is TGTGCCAGCAGCCCTAGCGGGAGGGCGGGTTACAATGAGCAGTTCTTC. It yields the protein CASSPSGRAGYNEQFF.